The 17 T cell receptor beta chains presented below share a single source sample, sequenced in a study of blood T cell repertoires in COVID-19. Sequenced by immunoSEQ multiplex PCR; TCRdb stores in-frame clones only, minus some. The sample holds roughly 400,000 clones, about 88% seen once. Sample: PBMCs or T cells enriched from blood (not recorded which). Source of these receptors: a woman under 30 who had been exposed to COVID-19.

The chain carries TRBV23-1 and TRBJ1-2; D gene ambiguous. Being an ORF, TRBV23-1 has a function that is uncertain. The ends were cut back, 0 bases at V and 1 base at J, with 12 bases in the middle. The CDR3 sequence is 16 residues long. The CDR3 is CASSQSESLLNYGYTF. CDR3 bases: TGCGCCAGCAGTCAATCTGAGTCTCTTCTTAACTATGGCTACACCTTC.

The chain joins TRBV11-2 to TRBJ2-3; no reliable D call. Per germline, CDR1 SGHAT and CDR2 FQNNGV. V dropped 5 bases and J dropped 5 bases, with 20 bases sitting between them. The CDR3 covers 16 residues. The CDR3 nucleotides read TGTGCCAGCAGCCCCATAGTCCAAGATACTCAAGATACGCAGTATTTT. It yields the protein CASSPIVQDTQDTQYF.

V and J are TRBV3-1 (or the pseudogene TRBV3-2) and TRBJ1-5; D is ambiguous. Germline CDR1 and CDR2: LGHDT and YNNKEL (reference sequence). The V end was cut by 1 base, the J end by 7 bases, with 8 bases between. The CDR3 length is 13 residues. The CDR3 DNA is TGTGCCAGCAGCCAAGCGAGGGCGCAGCCCCAGCATTTT. Encoded protein: CASSQARAQPQHF.

The chain carries TRBV24-1 and TRBJ1-2; TRBD1 might be the D (6 bases). The CDR3 has 14 residues. V gave up 4 bases and J gave up 8 bases, with 16 bases separating them. Germline CDR1 KGHDR, CDR2 SFDVKD. The CDR3 loop is CATSDLNREGGYTF. The CDR3 DNA is TGTGCCACCAGTGACTTGAACAGGGAAGGCGGCTACACCTTC.

This sequence joins TRBV28 and TRBJ1-2; a possible D gene is TRBD1 (6 bases). Germline CDR1 MDHEN, CDR2 SYDVKM. The CDR3 sequence is 11 residues long. V dropped 4 bases and J dropped 10 bases, with 10 bases sitting between them. The CDR3 protein is CASSSGQPYTF. As DNA, the CDR3 is TGTGCCAGCAGTTCGGGACAACCCTACACCTTC.

The CDR3 spells CASSPGTTNTGELFF. CDR3 in DNA: TGTGCCAGCTCACCAGGGACTACGAACACCGGGGAGCTGTTTTTT. V is TRBV18 and J is TRBJ2-2, with TRBD2 matching 7 bases. V shed 2 bases and J 0 bases; nucleotides not matched to a gene: 0. CDR3 length: 15 residues. CDR1 and CDR2 (germline): KGHSH, LQKENI.

Only a few counts were recorded for this clone. The same CDR3 is also encoded by other DNA sequences in this sample. The chain couples TRBV18 to TRBJ1-2; 7 bases are a match to TRBD1. Germline loops: CDR1 KGHSH, CDR2 LQKENI. CDR3 length: 13 amino acids. Losses at the gene ends were 3 bases for V and 3 bases for J; bases not matched to a gene: 1. The CDR3 reads CASSPDRDYGYTF. In nucleotides, the CDR3 is TGTGCCAGCTCACCCGACAGGGACTATGGCTACACCTTC.

The chain links TRBV28 to TRBJ2-1; D may be TRBD2 (7 bases). From germline, CDR1 is MDHEN and CDR2 SYDVKM. Deletions cut 5 bases from V and 2 bases from J, with 16 bases between. The CDR3 consists of 16 residues. DNA for the CDR3: TGTGCCAGCAGTGAGCTGGGGGGGGCCACCTACAATGAGCAGTTCTTC. Protein product: CASSELGGATYNEQFF.

The genes are TRBV20-1 and TRBJ2-5, with 7 nucleotides matching TRBD1. Germline CDR1 and CDR2: DFQATT and SNEGSKA (reference sequence). V shed 5 bases, J shed 2 bases, and the junction held 8 bases outside the gene matches. CDR3 size: 14 residues. The CDR3 is CSAGAGTVQETQYF. CDR3 in DNA: TGCAGTGCTGGTGCCGGGACAGTACAAGAGACCCAGTACTTC.

The gene calls are TRBV19 and TRBJ1-1; D not certain. The CDR3 runs 13 residues. Germline lookup yields CDR1 LNHDA and CDR2 SQIVND (reference sequence). V lost 7 bases, J lost 1 base, and 10 bases lay in between. The CDR3, as DNA: TGTGCCAGTAAGTGGGCAACGAACACTGAAGCTTTCTTT. Amino acids: CASKWATNTEAFF. Supplemented by reference TRBV19 and TRBJ1-1, the full variable domain reads DGGITQSPKYLFRKEGQNVTLSCEQNLNHDAMYWYRQDPGQGLRLIYYSQIVNDFQKGDIAEGYSVSREKKESFPLTVTSAQKNPTAFYLCASKWATNTEAFFGQGTRLTVV.

This chain connects TRBV25-1 to TRBJ2-5, with D possibly TRBD2 on 6 matching bases. Trimming removed 0 bases from V and 2 bases from J, with 16 bases in between. CDR3 size: 17 residues. Germline lookup yields CDR1 MGHDK and CDR2 SYGVNS. The CDR3 region is CASSEYRVSGYQETQYF. DNA of the CDR3: TGTGCCAGCAGTGAATACCGGGTTAGCGGTTATCAAGAGACCCAGTACTTC.

The chain couples TRBV7-9 to TRBJ2-7, with TRBD2 as a possible D gene (5 bases). The CDR3 has 13 residues. Per germline, CDR1 SEHNR and CDR2 FQNEAQ (reference sequence). V lost 4 bases to trimming and J lost 4 bases, with 11 bases between them. CDR3 coding DNA: TGTGCCAGCAGCTCCGGGATCGCATACGAGCAGTACTTC. Its translation is CASSSGIAYEQYF.

The J gene is TRBJ2-5, the V gene TRBV11-2, with 8 bases aligning to TRBD1. CDR1 and CDR2 from the germline V gene are SGHAT and FQNNGV. The CDR3 is made up of 14 amino acids. Trimming took 6 bases from V and 1 from J; bases not matched to a gene: 4. The CDR3 DNA reads TGTGCCAGCAGTTTTACAGGGGGCCAAGAGACCCAGTACTTC. It translates to CASSFTGGQETQYF.

The chain recombines TRBV4-3 with TRBJ2-1; D might be TRBD2 (5 bases). CDR1 is LGHNA and CDR2 is YSLEER in the germline V gene. Trimming left V 1 base short and J 10 bases short, with 17 bases between. CDR3 length: 15 amino acids. CDR3 DNA sequence: TGCGCCAGCAGCCAAGTAATAGCCGGGGTTTCGGAGCAGTTCTTC. The encoded protein is CASSQVIAGVSEQFF.

This clone has just one count. The V gene is TRBV28, the J gene TRBJ2-5; D not resolved. The CDR3 extends over 11 amino acids. Germline CDR1 MDHEN, CDR2 SYDVKM. Trimming took off 6 bases at V and 4 bases at J, with 6 bases between the two ends. The CDR3 sequence: CASRLLETQYF. The CDR3, as DNA: TGTGCCAGCAGACTACTAGAGACCCAGTACTTC.

The V call is TRBV10-3, the J call TRBJ1-5; D may be TRBD1 (6 bases). The CDR3 contains 13 residues. V dropped 11 bases and J dropped 4 bases, with 15 bases sitting between them. Germline lookup yields CDR1 ENHRY and CDR2 SYGVKD. The CDR3 nucleotides are TGTGCCTCCTCAGGGGATGGGAATCAGCCCCAGCATTTT. Its protein product is CASSGDGNQPQHF.

The chain joins TRBV4-2 to TRBJ2-7; 9 positions agree with TRBD2. The CDR3 is 18 amino acids. Germline-derived CDR1 and CDR2 are LGHNA and YNFKEQ. V gave up 0 bases and J gave up 0 bases; unmatched junction bases: 9. The DNA of the CDR3 is TGTGCCAGCAGCCAAGAGGCTAGCGGGACCGTGAGCTCCTACGAGCAGTACTTC. Protein: CASSQEASGTVSSYEQYF.